This T cell receptor beta chain was documented in a study of response to subunit inactivated influenza vaccine. TCRdb reprocessed the RT-PCR reads with MiXCR, giving one entry per CDR3 protein. The repertoire holds 560,000 or so distinct CDR3 sequences, with roughly 8.2% as singletons. Germline V CDR1 and CDR2: LNHNV, YYDKDF (reference sequence). CDR3 length equals 12 residues. Trimming left V 0 bases short and J 13 bases short, with 10 bases between. The table lists this clonotype with many counts. The chain is built from TRBV15 and TRBJ2-1; D is perhaps TRBD1 (6 bases). This TCR was recovered from a man aged 50-75 years who received an inactivated influenza vaccine. The sequencing used PBMCs from blood, collected around 25 months after vaccination. In DNA form, the CDR3 reads TGTGCCACCAGCAGAGATTCACAGGGCCAGTTCTTC. Translating gives CATSRDSQGQFF.